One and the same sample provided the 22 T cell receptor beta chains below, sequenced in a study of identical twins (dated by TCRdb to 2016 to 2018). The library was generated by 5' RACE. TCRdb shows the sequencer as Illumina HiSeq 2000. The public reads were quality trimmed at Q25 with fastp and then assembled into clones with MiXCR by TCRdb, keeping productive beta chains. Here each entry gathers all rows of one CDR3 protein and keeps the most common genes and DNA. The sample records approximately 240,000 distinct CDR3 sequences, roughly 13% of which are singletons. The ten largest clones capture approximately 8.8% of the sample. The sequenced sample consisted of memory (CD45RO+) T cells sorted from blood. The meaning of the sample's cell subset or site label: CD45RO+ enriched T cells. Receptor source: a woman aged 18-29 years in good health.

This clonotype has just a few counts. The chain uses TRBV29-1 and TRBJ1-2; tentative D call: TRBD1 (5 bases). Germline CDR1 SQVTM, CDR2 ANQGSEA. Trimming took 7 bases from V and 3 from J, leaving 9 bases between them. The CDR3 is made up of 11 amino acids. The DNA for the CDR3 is TGCAGCGGAGGGACGGACTATGGCTACACCTTC. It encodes CSGGTDYGYTF.

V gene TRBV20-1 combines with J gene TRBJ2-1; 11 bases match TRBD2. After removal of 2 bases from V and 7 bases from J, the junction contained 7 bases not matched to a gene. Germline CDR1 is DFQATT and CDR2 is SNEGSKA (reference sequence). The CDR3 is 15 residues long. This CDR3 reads CSARLSGGAGNEQFF. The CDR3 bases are TGCAGTGCTAGACTTAGCGGGGGGGCCGGGAATGAGCAGTTCTTC.

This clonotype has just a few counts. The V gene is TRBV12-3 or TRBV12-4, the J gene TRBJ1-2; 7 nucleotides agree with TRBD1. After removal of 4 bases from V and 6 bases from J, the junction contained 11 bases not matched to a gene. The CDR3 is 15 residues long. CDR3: CASSWGPGTVDGYTF. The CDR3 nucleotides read TGTGCCAGCAGTTGGGGGCCCGGGACAGTTGATGGCTACACCTTC.

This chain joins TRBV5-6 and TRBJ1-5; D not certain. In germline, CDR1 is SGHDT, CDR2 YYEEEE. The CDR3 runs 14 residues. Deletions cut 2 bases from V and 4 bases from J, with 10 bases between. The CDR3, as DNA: TGTGCCAGCAGCTTCCACGGATTTAATCAGCCCCAGCATTTT. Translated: CASSFHGFNQPQHF.

The CDR3 here is CSARDRIGSPEQFF. CDR3 in DNA: TGCAGTGCTAGAGATAGGATCGGGAGCCCTGAGCAGTTCTTC. The V call is TRBV20-1, the J call TRBJ2-1; tentatively, D is TRBD2 (6 bases). V was cut by 0 bases and J by 9 bases, with 15 bases left in between. Germline-derived CDR1 and CDR2 are DFQATT and SNEGSKA (reference sequence). The CDR3 spans 14 residues.

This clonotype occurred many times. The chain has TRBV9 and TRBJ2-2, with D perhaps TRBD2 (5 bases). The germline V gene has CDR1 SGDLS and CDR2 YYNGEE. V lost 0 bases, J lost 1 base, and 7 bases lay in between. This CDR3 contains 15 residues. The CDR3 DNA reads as TGTGCCAGCAGCGTAGACGGGGTGAACACCGGGGAGCTGTTTTTT. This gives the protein CASSVDGVNTGELFF. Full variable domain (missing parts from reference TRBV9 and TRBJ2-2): DSGVTQTPKHLITATGQRVTLRCSPRSGDLSVYWYQQSLDQGLQFLIQYYNGEERAKGNILERFSAQQFPDLHSELNLSSLELGDSALYFCASSVDGVNTGELFFGEGSRLTVL.

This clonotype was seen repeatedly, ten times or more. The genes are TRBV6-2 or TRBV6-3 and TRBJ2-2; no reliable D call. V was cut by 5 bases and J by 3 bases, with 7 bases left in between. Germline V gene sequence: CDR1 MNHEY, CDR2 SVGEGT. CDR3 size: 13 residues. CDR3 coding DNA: TGTGCCAGCAGTCCCCGGGACACCGGGGAGCTGTTTTTT. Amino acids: CASSPRDTGELFF.

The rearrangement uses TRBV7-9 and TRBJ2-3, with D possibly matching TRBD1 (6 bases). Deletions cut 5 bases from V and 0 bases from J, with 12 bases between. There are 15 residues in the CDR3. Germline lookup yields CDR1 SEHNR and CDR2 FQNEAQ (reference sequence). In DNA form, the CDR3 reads TGTGCCAGCAGCCCTTGGACAGCTAGCACAGATACGCAGTATTTT. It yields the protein CASSPWTASTDTQYF.

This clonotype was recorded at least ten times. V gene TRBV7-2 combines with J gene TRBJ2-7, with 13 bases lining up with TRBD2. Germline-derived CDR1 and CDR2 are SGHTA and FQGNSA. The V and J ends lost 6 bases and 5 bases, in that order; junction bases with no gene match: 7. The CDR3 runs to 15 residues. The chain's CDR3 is CASSLTGLAGDEQYF. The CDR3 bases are TGTGCCAGCAGTTTAACTGGACTAGCGGGAGACGAGCAGTACTTC.

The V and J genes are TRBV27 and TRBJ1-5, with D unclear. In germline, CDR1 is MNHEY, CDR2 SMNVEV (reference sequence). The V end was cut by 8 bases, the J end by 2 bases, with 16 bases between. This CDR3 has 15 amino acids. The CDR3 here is CASAPDWGGNQPQHF. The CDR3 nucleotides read TGTGCCAGCGCTCCCGACTGGGGTGGCAATCAGCCCCAGCATTTT.

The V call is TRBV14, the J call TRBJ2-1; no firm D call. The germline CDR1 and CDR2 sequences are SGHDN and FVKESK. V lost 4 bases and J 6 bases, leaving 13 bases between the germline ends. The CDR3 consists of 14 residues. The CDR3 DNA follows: TGTGCCAGCAGCCGCACTGGCCACCCCAATGAGCAGTTCTTC. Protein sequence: CASSRTGHPNEQFF.

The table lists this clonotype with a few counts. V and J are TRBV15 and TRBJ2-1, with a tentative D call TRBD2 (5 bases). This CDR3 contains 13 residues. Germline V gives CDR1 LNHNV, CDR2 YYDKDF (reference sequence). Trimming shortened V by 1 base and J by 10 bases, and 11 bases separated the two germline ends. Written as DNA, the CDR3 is TGTGCCACCAGCAGAGTCGGGAACAGAGAGCAGTTCTTC. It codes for CATSRVGNREQFF.

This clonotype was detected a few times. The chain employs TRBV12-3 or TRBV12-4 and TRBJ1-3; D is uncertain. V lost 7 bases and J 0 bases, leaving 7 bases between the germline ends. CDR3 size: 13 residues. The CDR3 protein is CASNRGSGNTIYF. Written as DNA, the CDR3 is TGTGCCAGCAATCGGGGCTCTGGAAACACCATATATTTT.

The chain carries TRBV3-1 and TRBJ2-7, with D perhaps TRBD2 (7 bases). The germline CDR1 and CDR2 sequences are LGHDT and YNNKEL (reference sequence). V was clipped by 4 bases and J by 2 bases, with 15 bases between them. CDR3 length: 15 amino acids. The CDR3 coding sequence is TGTGCCAGCAGCCCCCGTTGGGAGGGGGCCTACGAGCAGTACTTC. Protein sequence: CASSPRWEGAYEQYF.

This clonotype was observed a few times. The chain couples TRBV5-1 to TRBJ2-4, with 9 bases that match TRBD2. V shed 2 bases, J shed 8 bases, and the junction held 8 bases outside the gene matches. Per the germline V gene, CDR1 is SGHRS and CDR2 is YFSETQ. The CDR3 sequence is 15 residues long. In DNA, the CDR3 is TGCGCCAGCAGCTTCCTAGCGGGGACGGGGGACATTCAGTACTTC. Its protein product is CASSFLAGTGDIQYF. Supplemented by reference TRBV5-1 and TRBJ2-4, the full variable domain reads KAGVTQTPRYLIKTRGQQVTLSCSPISGHRSVSWYQQTPGQGLQFLFEYFSETQRNKGNFPGRFSGRQFSNSRSEMNVSTLELGDSALYLCASSFLAGTGDIQYFGAGTRLSVL.

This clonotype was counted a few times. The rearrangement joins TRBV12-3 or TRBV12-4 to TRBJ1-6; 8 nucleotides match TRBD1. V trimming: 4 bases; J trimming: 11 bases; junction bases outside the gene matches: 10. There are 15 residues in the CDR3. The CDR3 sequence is CASSYRDRGTAPLHF. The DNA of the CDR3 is TGTGCCAGCAGTTATAGAGACAGGGGAACGGCACCCCTCCACTTT.

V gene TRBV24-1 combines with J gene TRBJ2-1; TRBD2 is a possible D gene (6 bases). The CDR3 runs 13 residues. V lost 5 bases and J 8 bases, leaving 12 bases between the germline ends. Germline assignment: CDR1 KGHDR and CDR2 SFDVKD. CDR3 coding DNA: TGTGCCACCAGTGGCCGGTGGGGGGATGAGCAGTTCTTC. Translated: CATSGRWGDEQFF.

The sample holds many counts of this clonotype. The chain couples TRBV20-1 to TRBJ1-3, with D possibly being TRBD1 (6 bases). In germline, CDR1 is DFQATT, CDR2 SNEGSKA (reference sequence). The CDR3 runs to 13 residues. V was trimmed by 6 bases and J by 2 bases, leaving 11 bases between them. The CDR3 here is CSAETGPGNTIYF. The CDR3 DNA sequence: TGCAGTGCCGAGACAGGCCCTGGAAACACCATATATTTT.

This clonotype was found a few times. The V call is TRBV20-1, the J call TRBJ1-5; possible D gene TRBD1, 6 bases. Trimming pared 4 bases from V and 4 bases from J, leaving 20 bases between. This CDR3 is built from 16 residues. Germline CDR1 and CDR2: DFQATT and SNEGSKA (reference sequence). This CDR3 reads CSATPAGGGGNQPQHF. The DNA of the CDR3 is TGCAGTGCTACCCCCGCGGGGGGCGGCGGGAATCAGCCCCAGCATTTT.

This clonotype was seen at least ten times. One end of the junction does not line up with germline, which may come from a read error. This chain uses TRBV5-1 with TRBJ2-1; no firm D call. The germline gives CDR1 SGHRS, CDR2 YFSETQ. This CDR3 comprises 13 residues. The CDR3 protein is CASSLGSYNEQFF. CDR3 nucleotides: TGTGCCAGCAGCTTGGGTTCCTACAATGAGCAGTTCTTC. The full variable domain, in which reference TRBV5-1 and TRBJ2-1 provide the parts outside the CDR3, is KAGVTQTPRYLIKTRGQQVTLSCSPISGHRSVSWYQQTPGQGLQFLFEYFSETQRNKGNFPGRFSGRQFSNSRSEMNVSTLELGDSALYLCASSLGSYNEQFFGPGTRLTVL.

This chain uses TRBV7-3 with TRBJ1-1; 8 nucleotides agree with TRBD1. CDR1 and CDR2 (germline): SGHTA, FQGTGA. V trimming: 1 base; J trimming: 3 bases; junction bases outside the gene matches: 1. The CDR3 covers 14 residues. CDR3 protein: CASSLNRGDTEAFF. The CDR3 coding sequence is TGTGCCAGCAGCTTAAACAGGGGGGACACTGAAGCTTTCTTT. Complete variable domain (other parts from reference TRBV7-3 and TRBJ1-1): GAGVSQTPSNKVTEKGKYVELRCDPISGHTALYWYRQSLGQGPEFLIYFQGTGAADDSGLPNDRFFAVRPEGSVSTLKIQRTERGDSAVYLCASSLNRGDTEAFFGQGTRLTVV.

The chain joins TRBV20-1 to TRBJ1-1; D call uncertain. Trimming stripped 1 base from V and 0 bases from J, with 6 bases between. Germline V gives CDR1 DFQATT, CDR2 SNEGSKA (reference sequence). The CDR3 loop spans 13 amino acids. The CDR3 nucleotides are TGCAGTGCTAGAGGACCGGTGAACACTGAAGCTTTCTTT. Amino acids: CSARGPVNTEAFF.